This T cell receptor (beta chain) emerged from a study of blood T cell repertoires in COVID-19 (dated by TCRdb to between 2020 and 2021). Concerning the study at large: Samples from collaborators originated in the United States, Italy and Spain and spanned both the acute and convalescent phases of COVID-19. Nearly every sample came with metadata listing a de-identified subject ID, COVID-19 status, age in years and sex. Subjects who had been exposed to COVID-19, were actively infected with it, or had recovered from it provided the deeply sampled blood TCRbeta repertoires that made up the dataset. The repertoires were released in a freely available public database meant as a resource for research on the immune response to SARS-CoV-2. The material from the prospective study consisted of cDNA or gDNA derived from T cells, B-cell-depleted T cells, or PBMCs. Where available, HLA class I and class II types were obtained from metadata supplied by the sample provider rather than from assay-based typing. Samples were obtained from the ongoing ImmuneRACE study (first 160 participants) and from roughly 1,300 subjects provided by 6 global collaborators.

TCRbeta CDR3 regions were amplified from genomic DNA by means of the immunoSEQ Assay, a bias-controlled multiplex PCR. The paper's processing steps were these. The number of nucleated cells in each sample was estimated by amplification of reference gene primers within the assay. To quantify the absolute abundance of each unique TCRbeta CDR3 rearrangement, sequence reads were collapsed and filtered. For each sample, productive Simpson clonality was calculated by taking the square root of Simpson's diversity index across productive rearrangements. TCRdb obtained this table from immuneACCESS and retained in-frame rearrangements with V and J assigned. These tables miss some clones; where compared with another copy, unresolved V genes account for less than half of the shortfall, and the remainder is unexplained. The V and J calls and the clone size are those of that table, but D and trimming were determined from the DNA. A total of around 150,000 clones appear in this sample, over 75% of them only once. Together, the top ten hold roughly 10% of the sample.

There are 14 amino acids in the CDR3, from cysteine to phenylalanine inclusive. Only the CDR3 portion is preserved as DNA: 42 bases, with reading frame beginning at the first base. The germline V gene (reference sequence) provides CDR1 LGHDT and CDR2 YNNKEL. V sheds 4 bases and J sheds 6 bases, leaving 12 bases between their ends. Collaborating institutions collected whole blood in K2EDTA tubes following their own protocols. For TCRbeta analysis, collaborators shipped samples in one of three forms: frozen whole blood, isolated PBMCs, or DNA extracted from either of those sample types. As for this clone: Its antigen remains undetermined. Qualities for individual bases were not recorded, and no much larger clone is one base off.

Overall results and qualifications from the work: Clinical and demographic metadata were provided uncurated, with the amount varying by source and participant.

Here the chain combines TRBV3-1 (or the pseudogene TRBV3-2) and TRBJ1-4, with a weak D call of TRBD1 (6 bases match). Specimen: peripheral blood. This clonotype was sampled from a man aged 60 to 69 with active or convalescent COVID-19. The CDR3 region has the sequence CASSPRGADEKLFF. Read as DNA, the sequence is TGTGCCAGCAGCCCCAGGGGCGCTGATGAAAAACTGTTTTTT.